This T cell receptor (beta chain) originates from a study of vaccination effects on CD4 cells after COVID-19. Here immunoSEQ multiplex PCR was the method, and the copy in TCRdb shows in-frame clones only, minus some. The sample has 20,000 to 30,000 clones, roughly three quarters seen once; the top ten hold roughly 15%. Before sequencing, viral peptide pools were used by the ViraFEST assay to expand antigen-specific CD4+ T cells. Following culture for more than 9 days, CD4+ T cells were isolated. This person's SARS-CoV-2 infection, confirmed by PCR, occurred between March and December 2020. The V segment lost 4 bases and the J segment 2 bases; nucleotides outside the gene matches: 4. Per the germline V gene, CDR1 is LGHNA and CDR2 is YNFKEQ. This CDR3 comprises 15 residues. In the case of this clone: Antigen unknown.

The chain couples TRBV4-2 to TRBJ2-7, with 11 bases identical to TRBD2. Sample: CD4+ T cells from PBMCs cultured with SARS-CoV-2 spike peptides, taken before COVID-19 vaccination. The source of this sequence is a human donor who had a prior SARS-CoV-2 infection. The CDR3 is CASSPLAGGPYEQYF. The CDR3 DNA sequence: TGTGCCAGCAGCCCATTAGCGGGGGGGCCCTACGAGCAGTACTTC.